This is a list of T cell receptor beta chains from one sample in a study of PD-L1 blockade in urothelial cancer. Some clones are missing from TCRdb's copy, which holds only in-frame ones; the method was immunoSEQ multiplex PCR. The data hold roughly 50,000 clones, with approximately 90% observed a single time. Specimen: PBMCs, collected around atezolizumab (anti-PD-L1) treatment. Receptors originate from a woman in her sixties with urothelial cancer. Each CDR3 is given with its conserved first and last residue. The D gene is left open where the match is weak. The size of a clone is reported for some rows only, either as once, few or many, or as a class for expanded clones.

v_gene,abundance,d_gene,j_gene,CDR3aa,CDR3nt
TRBV6-1,-,TRBD1,TRBJ2-1,CASTTDRGSYNEQFF,TGTGCCAGCACAACTGACAGGGGATCTTACAATGAGCAGTTCTTC
TRBV7-9,-,TRBD1,TRBJ1-2,CASSPGTDHNYGYTF,TGTGCCAGCAGCCCCGGGACAGACCATAACTATGGCTACACCTTC
TRBV5-8,-,-,TRBJ2-7,CASSRSDITEQYF,TGTGCCAGCAGCCGGTCCGATATTACCGAGCAGTACTTC
TRBV7-2,-,-,TRBJ1-2,CASSPRDNRNGYTF,TGTGCCAGCAGCCCACGGGACAACCGAAATGGCTACACCTTC
TRBV25-1,-,-,TRBJ2-2,CASSEEQGHTGELFF,TGTGCCAGCAGTGAGGAACAGGGTCACACCGGGGAGCTGTTTTTT
TRBV15,-,TRBD1,TRBJ1-2,CATSRGGQSNYGYTF,TGTGCCACCAGCAGAGGGGGACAGTCTAACTATGGCTACACCTTC
TRBV9,-,TRBD2,TRBJ2-7,CASSVAHSGGLFEQYF,TGTGCCAGCAGCGTAGCCCACAGCGGGGGGCTCTTCGAGCAGTACTTC
TRBV5-6,-,-,TRBJ2-5,CASSSANQETQYF,TGTGCCAGCAGCTCCGCGAACCAAGAGACCCAGTACTTC
TRBV9,once,TRBD1,TRBJ2-7,CASSPLGQATYEQYF,TGTGCCAGCAGCCCCCTGGGACAGGCCACCTACGAGCAGTACTTC
TRBV9,once,TRBD1,TRBJ2-7,CASSVQTGGSYEQYF,TGTGCCAGCAGCGTCCAGACAGGGGGCTCCTACGAGCAGTACTTC
TRBV7-9,few,TRBD1,TRBJ1-1,CASSFRTGGDNTEAFF,TGTGCCAGCAGCTTCCGGACAGGGGGAGACAACACTGAAGCTTTCTTT
TRBV4-1,once,TRBD2,TRBJ2-3,CASSPGTSGGATDTQYF,TGCGCCAGCAGCCCGGGGACTAGCGGGGGGGCCACAGATACGCAGTATTTT
TRBV13,-,TRBD2,TRBJ2-7,CASSPYLAGGQYEQYF,TGTGCCAGCAGCCCCTACTTAGCGGGGGGGCAGTACGAGCAGTACTTC
TRBV2,-,-,TRBJ2-4,CASSLRGMKNIQYF,TGTGCCAGCAGCCTCAGGGGAATGAAAAACATTCAGTACTTC
TRBV11-2,-,-,TRBJ2-7,CASSLGQTPHEQYF,TGTGCCAGCAGCTTAGGGCAAACCCCCCACGAGCAGTACTTC
TRBV5-1,-,TRBD2,TRBJ2-2,CASSHGLAGLNTGELFF,TGCGCCAGCAGTCACGGACTAGCGGGACTTAACACCGGGGAGCTGTTTTTT
TRBV6-5,-,-,TRBJ2-7,CASSYGALPYEQYF,TGTGCCAGCAGTTACGGGGCGCTCCCCTACGAGCAGTACTTC
TRBV6-5,-,-,TRBJ2-3,CASSYEAEDTQYF,TGTGCCAGCAGTTACGAGGCAGAAGATACGCAGTATTTT
TRBV15,-,TRBD2,TRBJ2-1,CATSRSGLAGEGDEQFF,TGTGCCACCAGCAGATCCGGACTAGCGGGAGAGGGCGATGAGCAGTTCTTC
TRBV9,-,TRBD2,TRBJ2-3,CASSVFSRLAGTDTQYF,TGTGCCAGCAGCGTCTTCTCGCGGCTAGCGGGCACAGATACGCAGTATTTT
TRBV25-1,-,-,TRBJ2-1,CASSEETDEQFF,TGTGCCAGCAGTGAGGAGACGGATGAGCAGTTCTTC
TRBV5-1,-,TRBD1,TRBJ2-1,CASSHGTGVPYNEQFF,TGCGCCAGCAGCCATGGGACAGGGGTGCCCTACAATGAGCAGTTCTTC
TRBV10-3,-,TRBD2,TRBJ2-1,CAISDSSGRANEQFF,TGTGCCATCTCGGACAGTAGCGGGAGAGCTAATGAGCAGTTCTTC
TRBV18,-,TRBD1,TRBJ2-5,CASTLTTGGYSETQYF,TGTGCCAGCACCCTAACGACAGGGGGCTATTCGGAGACCCAGTACTTC
TRBV27,-,-,TRBJ1-2,CASSLYREGREFGGYGYTF,TGTGCCAGCAGTTTATATAGGGAGGGCAGGGAATTCGGGGGGTATGGCTACACCTTC
TRBV7-9,once,-,TRBJ2-1,CASSLALGNEQFF,TGTGCCAGCAGCTTAGCACTAGGGAATGAGCAGTTCTTC
TRBV7-3,-,-,TRBJ2-1,CASSLGRGSGNEQFF,TGTGCCAGCAGCTTAGGGAGGGGGTCGGGGAATGAGCAGTTCTTC
TRBV10-1,-,-,TRBJ2-3,CASSLSSLTDTQYF,TGCGCCAGCTCTCTATCCTCGCTCACAGATACGCAGTATTTT
TRBV19,-,-,TRBJ1-1,CASSMGRLNTEAFF,TGTGCCAGTAGTATGGGCAGGTTGAACACTGAAGCTTTCTTT
TRBV7-9,few,-,TRBJ1-6,CASSSAGDNSPLHF,TGTGCCAGCAGCTCCGCAGGGGACAATTCACCCCTCCACTTT
TRBV18,-,TRBD1,TRBJ1-6,CASSPEGQDYNSPLHF,TGTGCCAGCTCACCCGAGGGACAGGATTATAATTCACCCCTCCACTTT
TRBV11-2,-,-,TRBJ1-2,CASSPQGIEGNYGYTF,TGTGCCAGCAGCCCTCAGGGGATTGAGGGGAACTATGGCTACACCTTC
TRBV14,-,-,TRBJ2-3,CASSQVGDWGFTQYF,TGTGCCAGCAGCCAAGTTGGGGACTGGGGTTTTACGCAGTATTTT
TRBV5-4,-,-,TRBJ2-2,CASSTAGLGGTGELFF,TGTGCCAGCAGCACCGCCGGGCTAGGGGGCACCGGGGAGCTGTTTTTT
TRBV5-1,-,TRBD2,TRBJ2-1,CASRFSGTSNEQFF,TGCGCCAGCCGCTTTTCCGGGACTAGCAATGAGCAGTTCTTC
TRBV10-3,once,TRBD2,TRBJ2-3,CAIKPSTSASTDTQYF,TGTGCCATCAAGCCTTCGACTAGCGCAAGCACAGATACGCAGTATTTT
TRBV9,-,TRBD1,TRBJ2-5,CASSVTGEETQYF,TGTGCCAGCAGCGTGACAGGGGAGGAGACCCAGTACTTC
TRBV5-1,-,TRBD2,TRBJ2-7,CASSPWAGLAAYEQYF,TGCGCCAGCAGCCCTTGGGCGGGACTAGCGGCTTACGAGCAGTACTTC
TRBV7-2,-,TRBD1,TRBJ1-5,CASSLSGDRASIRHF,TGTGCCAGCAGCCTATCCGGGGACAGGGCTTCTATCCGGCATTTT
TRBV11-2,-,TRBD1,TRBJ1-1,CASSLGTGFGAFF,TGTGCCAGCAGCCTCGGGACAGGGTTTGGAGCTTTCTTT
TRBV18,-,TRBD1,TRBJ1-2,CASSPERQGLNYGYTF,TGTGCCAGCTCACCGGAACGACAGGGGTTGAACTATGGCTACACCTTC
TRBV19,-,TRBD2,TRBJ2-5,CASSRLAGGETQYF,TGTGCCAGTAGTCGACTAGCGGGAGGAGAGACCCAGTACTTC
TRBV9,-,TRBD2,TRBJ2-1,CASSVESGGGNEQFF,TGTGCCAGCAGCGTAGAGTCGGGGGGGGGCAATGAGCAGTTCTTC
TRBV18,-,-,TRBJ2-3,CASSPPGGGTDTQYF,TGTGCCAGCTCACCACCTGGCGGGGGCACAGATACGCAGTATTTT
TRBV4-3,few,-,TRBJ2-1,CASSQAGRGGDEQFF,TGCGCCAGCAGCCAGGCTGGTCGGGGAGGAGATGAGCAGTTCTTC
TRBV15,-,-,TRBJ1-1,CATSSLGGGAAGTEAFF,TGTGCCACCAGCTCTCTTGGGGGGGGCGCGGCGGGCACTGAAGCTTTCTTT
TRBV7-2,-,TRBD2,TRBJ2-3,CASSPGLVSDTQYF,TGTGCCAGCAGTCCGGGACTAGTCTCAGATACGCAGTATTTT
TRBV10-3,-,-,TRBJ2-7,CAISDYTGTGSYEQYF,TGTGCCATCAGTGATTACACCGGGACTGGTTCCTACGAGCAGTACTTC
TRBV7-9,-,TRBD1,TRBJ1-2,CASSWRTGNGYTF,TGTGCCAGCAGCTGGCGGACAGGGAATGGCTACACCTTC
TRBV7-2,-,-,TRBJ1-2,CASSLGQGMGSYGYTF,TGTGCCAGCAGCTTAGGCCAGGGGATGGGTTCATATGGCTACACCTTC
TRBV6-1,few,TRBD2,TRBJ2-7,CASSEGLAGTNFYEQYF,TGTGCCAGCAGTGAGGGACTAGCGGGGACCAACTTCTACGAGCAGTACTTC
TRBV6-4,-,TRBD2,TRBJ2-3,CASKLAGKSTDTQYF,TGTGCCAGCAAACTAGCGGGGAAAAGCACAGATACGCAGTATTTT
TRBV15,-,TRBD2,TRBJ2-3,CATRAGTSGRLNTQYF,TGTGCCACCAGAGCCGGGACTAGCGGGAGGTTAAATACGCAGTATTTT
TRBV7-2,-,-,TRBJ1-6,CASSLSEASPLHF,TGTGCCAGCAGCTTAAGTGAAGCTTCACCCCTCCACTTT
TRBV5-1,-,TRBD2,TRBJ2-5,CASSPPSGRGVETQYF,TGCGCCAGCAGTCCCCCTAGCGGGAGGGGGGTGGAGACCCAGTACTTC
TRBV2,-,TRBD1,TRBJ1-4,CASNGRQGRNEKLFF,TGTGCCAGCAACGGTCGACAGGGCAGGAATGAAAAACTGTTTTTT
TRBV9,-,-,TRBJ2-2,CASSLTGNTGELFF,TGTGCCAGCAGTTTAACAGGGAACACCGGGGAGCTGTTTTTT
TRBV5-6,-,-,TRBJ2-3,CATLSSDTQYF,TGTGCCACCCTTTCTTCTGATACGCAGTATTTT
TRBV19,once,TRBD1,TRBJ2-5,CASSRGQGAVETQYF,TGTGCCAGTAGTCGAGGACAGGGGGCGGTGGAGACCCAGTACTTC